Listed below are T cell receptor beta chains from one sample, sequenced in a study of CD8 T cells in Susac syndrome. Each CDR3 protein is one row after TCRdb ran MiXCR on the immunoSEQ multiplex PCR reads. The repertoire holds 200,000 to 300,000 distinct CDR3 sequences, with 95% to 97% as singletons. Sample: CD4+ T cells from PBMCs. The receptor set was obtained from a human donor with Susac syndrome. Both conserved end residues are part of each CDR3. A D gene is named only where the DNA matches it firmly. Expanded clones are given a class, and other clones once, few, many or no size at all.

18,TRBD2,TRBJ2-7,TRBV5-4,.,CASSLRGTSGRGQYEQYF,TGTGCCAGCAGCTTAAGGGGGACTAGCGGGAGGGGACAATACGAGCAGTACTTC
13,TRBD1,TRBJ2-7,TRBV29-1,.,CSVSGTGAYEQYF,TGCAGCGTTTCCGGGACAGGGGCCTACGAGCAGTACTTC
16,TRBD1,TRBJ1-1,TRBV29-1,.,CSGWDRRSLMNTEAFF,TGCAGCGGATGGGACAGGCGGTCACTAATGAACACTGAAGCTTTCTTT
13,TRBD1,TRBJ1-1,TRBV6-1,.,CASSEGQRLEAFF,TGTGCCAGCAGTGAGGGACAGCGACTTGAAGCTTTCTTT
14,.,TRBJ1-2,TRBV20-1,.,CSAIELGGADGYTF,TGCAGTGCTATCGAGTTGGGGGGGGCGGACGGCTACACCTTC
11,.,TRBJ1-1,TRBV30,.,CAWSKQAEAFF,TGTGCCTGGAGTAAACAGGCTGAAGCTTTCTTT
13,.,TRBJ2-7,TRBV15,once,CATSRDSPLGQYF,TGTGCCACCAGCAGAGATTCCCCCCTCGGACAGTACTTC
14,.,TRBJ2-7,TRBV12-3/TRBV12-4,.,CASSFLDGPYEQYF,TGTGCCAGCAGTTTTCTGGACGGCCCCTACGAGCAGTACTTC
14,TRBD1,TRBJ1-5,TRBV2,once,CATTGQSSNQPQHF,TGTGCCACGACGGGACAGTCTAGCAATCAGCCCCAGCATTTT
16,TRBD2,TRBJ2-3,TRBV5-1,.,CASSLGDSGTTDTQYF,TGCGCCAGCAGCTTGGGGGATAGCGGGACCACAGATACGCAGTATTTT
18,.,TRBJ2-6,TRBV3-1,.,CASSPPGPPLSGANVLTF,TGTGCCAGCAGCCCGCCGGGCCCGCCCCTCTCTGGGGCCAACGTCCTGACTTTC
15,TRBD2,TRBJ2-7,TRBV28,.,CASSAAASGTYEQYF,TGTGCCAGCAGTGCGGCCGCTAGCGGGACCTACGAGCAGTACTTC
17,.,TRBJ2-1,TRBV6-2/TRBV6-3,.,CASSYELAAKTYNEQFF,TGTGCCAGCAGTTATGAATTAGCGGCGAAGACCTACAATGAGCAGTTCTTC
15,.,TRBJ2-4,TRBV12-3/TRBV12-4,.,CASSHEGLAKNIQYF,TGTGCCAGCAGTCATGAGGGCCTAGCCAAAAACATTCAGTACTTC
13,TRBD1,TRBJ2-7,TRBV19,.,CASTPGQGYEQYF,TGTGCCAGTACTCCGGGACAGGGATACGAGCAGTACTTC
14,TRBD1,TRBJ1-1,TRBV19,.,CASSARTGHTEAFF,TGTGCCAGTAGTGCGAGGACAGGGCACACTGAAGCTTTCTTT
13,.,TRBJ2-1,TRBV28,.,CASRILANNEQFF,TGTGCCAGCAGAATCCTAGCGAACAATGAGCAGTTCTTC
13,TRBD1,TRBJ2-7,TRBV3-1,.,CASSQTGGYEQYF,TGTGCCAGCAGCCAGACAGGGGGCTACGAGCAGTACTTC